These 28 T cell receptor beta chains were all obtained from the same sample, sequenced in a study of T-cell memory formation after mild COVID-19. Each CDR3 protein is one row after TCRdb ran MiXCR on the 5' RACE reads. The repertoire has about 360,000 distinct CDR3 sequences, around an eighth of them found once; the top ten carry 20% to 25%. The sample taken for sequencing was PBMCs or a T cell subset sorted from them (not recorded which). These receptors all stem from a man aged 18 to 29 who had mild COVID-19 (a few samples of this study predate the infection). Cell type and time point are not known.

The chain combines TRBV12-3 or TRBV12-4 with TRBJ2-3; D is unclear. The CDR3 spans 15 residues. V was cut by 6 bases and J by 1 base, with 14 bases left in between. The DNA of the CDR3 is TGTGCCAGCAGACCTTCCAGCCCCGGCACAGATACGCAGTATTTT. It is translated as CASRPSSPGTDTQYF.

This clonotype was recorded many times. This chain uses TRBV10-3 with TRBJ2-3, with TRBD2 matching 10 bases. The CDR3 runs 20 residues. Germline V CDR1 and CDR2: ENHRY, SYGVKD. V shed 8 bases and J 6 bases; nucleotides not matched to a gene: 26. The CDR3 is CAIGSNVGLAGATPLDTQYF. The DNA for the CDR3 is TGTGCCATCGGGTCCAACGTGGGGCTAGCGGGGGCCACTCCTCTCGATACGCAGTATTTT.

This clonotype was seen a few times. The chain uses TRBV20-1 and TRBJ1-6, with D tentatively TRBD1 (6 bases). With 4 bases removed from V and 7 bases from J, the gap between germline ends came to 11 bases. CDR3 size: 13 residues. Germline V gene lookup returns CDR1 DFQATT and CDR2 SNEGSKA (reference sequence). The DNA for the CDR3 is TGCAGTGCTAACAGGGCACTAAATTCACCCCTCCACTTT. Its translation: CSANRALNSPLHF.

There are a few counts of this clonotype. The CDR3 coding sequence is TGTGCCAGCAGTGAAGGGGGTGGAGCTTTCTTT. Translated, it gives CASSEGGGAFF. The V gene is TRBV25-1, the J gene TRBJ1-1, with D perhaps matching TRBD1 (5 bases). The CDR3 is 11 amino acids. Germline V gene lookup returns CDR1 MGHDK and CDR2 SYGVNS. V was trimmed by 2 bases and J by 10 bases, leaving 8 bases between them.

This chain links TRBV4-2 with TRBJ1-5, with D possibly being TRBD1 (6 bases). Per germline, CDR1 LGHNA and CDR2 YNFKEQ. The CDR3 is 18 residues long. V was clipped by 2 bases and J by 6 bases, with 23 bases between them. The CDR3 here is CASSQYTSMGRGGQPQHF. The CDR3 region has the DNA TGTGCCAGCAGCCAATATACATCTATGGGCAGGGGTGGTCAGCCCCAGCATTTT.

This clonotype was picked up a small number of times. The rearrangement uses TRBV19 and TRBJ2-3, with 8 nucleotides matching TRBD2. CDR1 LNHDA and CDR2 SQIVND come from the germline V gene (reference sequence). The V gene end was trimmed by 1 base and the J gene end by 0 bases; junction bases not matched to a gene: 9. The CDR3 totals 18 residues. CDR3 amino acids: CASSIGALAAPSTDTQYF. Here the CDR3 DNA reads TGTGCCAGTAGTATAGGGGCACTAGCGGCACCTAGCACAGATACGCAGTATTTT.

This clonotype was seen at least ten times. The chain carries TRBV11-2 and TRBJ1-6; D ambiguous. The CDR3 spans 14 residues. V was clipped by 3 bases and J by 10 bases, with 13 bases between them. CDR1 and CDR2 (germline): SGHAT, FQNNGV. The DNA for the CDR3 is TGTGCCAGCAGCTTGAGGTCCGGGGTCTCACCCCTCCACTTT. This gives the protein CASSLRSGVSPLHF. The entire variable domain, with the rest obtained from reference TRBV11-2 and TRBJ1-6, is as follows: EAGVAQSPRYKIIEKRQSVAFWCNPISGHATLYWYQQILGQGPKLLIQFQNNGVVDDSQLPKDRFSAERLKGVDSTLKIQPAKLEDSAVYLCASSLRSGVSPLHFGNGTRLTVT.

This clonotype has ten or more counts. This chain connects TRBV14 to TRBJ1-6, with TRBD1 as a possible D gene (6 bases). Germline lookup yields CDR1 SGHDN and CDR2 FVKESK. The ends were cut back, 0 bases at V and 11 bases at J, with 14 bases in the middle. The CDR3 has 15 residues. This CDR3 is CASSQEGALGTPLHF. CDR3 DNA: TGTGCCAGCAGCCAAGAGGGGGCTCTCGGTACACCCCTCCACTTT.

The chain couples TRBV12-3 or TRBV12-4 to TRBJ2-7, with 7 bases identical to TRBD1. With V trimmed by 3 bases and J by 5 bases, 10 bases remained unmatched. The CDR3 covers 15 residues. CDR3 protein: CASSFRTGPGHEQYF. The CDR3 DNA sequence: TGTGCCAGCAGTTTTCGGACAGGACCAGGCCACGAGCAGTACTTC.

This clonotype was recorded a few times. The chain is built from TRBV6-1 and TRBJ2-7, with D perhaps matching TRBD1 (6 bases). CDR3 length: 14 residues. Germline assignment: CDR1 MNHNS and CDR2 SASEGT. V was cut by 2 bases and J by 3 bases, with 11 bases left in between. The CDR3 DNA sequence: TGTGCCAGCAGTGAACCGGGACACCGCTACGAGCAGTACGTC. Encoded protein: CASSEPGHRYEQYV.

Only a few counts were recorded for this clonotype. The CDR3 protein is CASSPRDGGSDTIYF. The CDR3 DNA sequence: TGTGCCAGCAGCCCCAGGGACGGCGGATCGGACACCATATATTTT. The V and J genes are TRBV3-1 and TRBJ1-3; a possible D gene is TRBD1 (5 bases). The V gene's germline CDR1 is LGHDT and CDR2 YNNKEL (reference sequence). The ends were cut back, 4 bases at V and 8 bases at J, with 18 bases in the middle. The CDR3 has 15 amino acids.

The genes are TRBV23-1 and TRBJ1-5; TRBD1 agrees at 12 bases. TRBV23-1 is placed among ORFs of uncertain function. Trimming cost V 4 bases and J 0 bases; bases outside gene matches: 19. The CDR3 contains 22 residues. The CDR3 DNA follows: TGCGCCAGCAGTCCCACATCCGGGGACAGGGGGCCTCTACCTTTTAGCAATCAGCCCCAGCATTTT. Translated: CASSPTSGDRGPLPFSNQPQHF.

In DNA form, the CDR3 reads TGCGCCAGCAGCCAAGCAGGGGGGAACTATGGCTACACCTTC. Its protein is CASSQAGGNYGYTF. The chain carries TRBV4-1 and TRBJ1-2, with TRBD1 matching over 7 bases. This CDR3 is built from 14 residues. CDR1 MGHRA and CDR2 YSYEKL come from the germline V gene. The junction had 1 base not matched to a gene; V was cut back by 1 base and J by 2 bases.

This clonotype was seen at least ten times. This rearrangement joins TRBV7-9 to TRBJ1-2; D is perhaps TRBD1 (6 bases). CDR3 length equals 15 residues. Germline-derived CDR1 and CDR2 are SEHNR and FQNEAQ (reference sequence). Trimming shortened V by 3 bases and J by 5 bases, and 16 bases separated the two germline ends. CDR3 sequence (DNA): TGTGCCAGCAGCTTGACAGGAGACAACCTATATGGCTACACCTTC. This gives the protein CASSLTGDNLYGYTF.

There are a few counts of this clonotype. The chain uses TRBV7-9 and TRBJ1-6; possibly TRBD1 for D (6 bases). V was shortened by 5 bases and J by 8 bases, with 16 bases between the two germline ends. Germline CDR1 is SEHNR and CDR2 is FQNEAQ (reference sequence). The CDR3 sequence is 15 residues long. In DNA, the CDR3 is TGTGCCAGCAGCCCAGGGGTTTCAAGGGATTCACCCCTCCACTTT. It specifies CASSPGVSRDSPLHF.

This clonotype was counted at least ten times. The rearrangement uses TRBV6-2 or TRBV6-3 and TRBJ2-7; D remains unclear. CDR1 and CDR2 (germline): MNHEY, SVGEGT. V dropped 0 bases and J dropped 9 bases, with 12 bases sitting between them. CDR3 length: 13 residues. CDR3 amino acids: CASSYSGLPGQYV. The CDR3 DNA is TGTGCCAGCAGTTACTCAGGTCTCCCGGGGCAGTACGTC.

The sample holds one count of this clonotype. This chain connects TRBV6-6 to TRBJ2-7; no firm D call. Germline values: CDR1 MNHNY, CDR2 SVGAGI (reference sequence). CDR3 length: 13 residues. Between the trimmed V and J ends, which lost 0 bases and 3 bases, there was a span of 6 bases. CDR3 nucleotide sequence: TGTGCCAGCAGTTACTCGGTCGGCTACGAGCAGTACGTC. This gives the protein CASSYSVGYEQYV.

There are a few counts of this clonotype. This chain joins TRBV7-9 and TRBJ2-3, with D possibly TRBD2 on 7 matching bases. The CDR3 is 17 amino acids. V gave up 3 bases and J gave up 8 bases, with 24 bases separating them. CDR1 is SEHNR, CDR2 FQNEAQ, per germline (reference sequence). The CDR3 DNA sequence: TGTGCCAGCAGCTTGGGGGGGCGACTGAATACCCCCGGTACGCAGTATTTT. Translated, it gives CASSLGGRLNTPGTQYF.

The genes are TRBV4-2 and TRBJ2-1; 10 bases are a match to TRBD1. The junction had 9 bases not matched to a gene; V was cut back by 3 bases and J by 7 bases. CDR1 is LGHNA, CDR2 YNFKEQ, per germline. The CDR3 totals 16 residues. The CDR3 reads CASSHPPGQGWNEQFF. Written as DNA, the CDR3 is TGTGCCAGCAGCCATCCTCCGGGACAGGGGTGGAATGAGCAGTTCTTC.

Comment on this clonotype: The junction departs from the called germline gene at one end, perhaps through a read error. The chain employs TRBV10-3 and TRBJ2-1; the D gene is possibly TRBD2 (7 bases). In germline, CDR1 is ENHRY, CDR2 SYGVKD. This CDR3 has 14 amino acids. The CDR3 loop reads CAISAERGANEHFF. The CDR3 DNA follows: TGTGCCATCAGTGCGGAACGGGGGGCGAATGAGCATTTCTTC.

The chain recombines TRBV7-6 with TRBJ2-5; unclear D gene. V gave up 5 bases and J gave up 9 bases, with 13 bases separating them. The CDR3 totals 12 residues. CDR1 and CDR2 (germline): SGHVS, FNYEAQ. The chain's CDR3 is CASSMTSLAQYF. CDR3 in DNA: TGTGCCAGCAGCATGACCAGCCTTGCCCAGTACTTC.

This chain connects TRBV7-2 to TRBJ2-1; possibly TRBD1 or TRBD2 for D (5 bases each). This CDR3 has 17 residues. V was pared by 1 base and J by 0 bases, with 13 bases between. Germline-derived CDR1 and CDR2 are SGHTA and FQGNSA. This CDR3 reads CASSLGLGVSSYNEQFF. In nucleotides, the CDR3 is TGTGCCAGCAGCTTAGGGCTGGGGGTAAGCTCCTACAATGAGCAGTTCTTC.

The gene calls are TRBV5-1 and TRBJ2-1; 8 nucleotides match TRBD2. The CDR3 loop spans 15 amino acids. The germline V gene encodes CDR1 SGHRS and CDR2 YFSETQ. After removal of 8 bases from V and 8 bases from J, the junction contained 15 bases not matched to a gene. For the CDR3, the DNA is TGCGCCAGAAGCCGGGGGGAGCGGGGGTTCTATGAGCAGTTCTTC. Amino acids: CARSRGERGFYEQFF.

This clonotype was seen a few times. The chain combines TRBV20-1 with TRBJ1-1; possibly TRBD1 for D (5 bases). CDR3 length: 14 residues. Germline V CDR1 and CDR2: DFQATT, SNEGSKA (reference sequence). With 5 bases removed from V and 3 bases from J, the gap between germline ends came to 16 bases. As DNA, the CDR3 is TGCAGTGCTGCGGCGGGGGGGGATGACACTGAAGCTTTCTTT. Protein: CSAAAGGDDTEAFF.

This chain links TRBV29-1 with TRBJ2-3; a weak D match, TRBD2 (6 bases). CDR3 size: 12 residues. The germline gives CDR1 SQVTM, CDR2 ANQGSEA. Trimming removed 2 bases at V and 6 bases at J, with 9 bases between. The CDR3 DNA reads TGCAGCGTTGAATATGGGGGGGATACGCAGTATTTT. Translating it yields CSVEYGGDTQYF.

This clonotype was counted only a few times. The chain uses TRBV29-1 and TRBJ1-1; TRBD1 aligns across 8 bases. The V segment lost 5 bases and the J segment 0 bases; nucleotides outside the gene matches: 8. CDR1 SQVTM and CDR2 ANQGSEA come from the germline V gene. The CDR3 spans 15 residues. The CDR3 region has the DNA TGCAGCGTTATACCAAGGGACAGGATGAACACTGAAGCTTTCTTT. It is translated as CSVIPRDRMNTEAFF.

This chain uses TRBV6-5 with TRBJ2-5; D may correspond to TRBD1 or TRBD2 (6 bases each). CDR3 length: 13 amino acids. CDR1 is MNHEY, CDR2 SVGAGI, per germline. V was clipped by 6 bases and J by 5 bases, with 13 bases between them. The CDR3 here is CASSTTGRETQYF. Here the CDR3 DNA reads TGTGCCAGCAGCACCACAGGGAGGGAGACCCAGTACTTC.

This clonotype was found a few times. J is TRBJ2-7 and V is TRBV12-3 or TRBV12-4; D tentatively reads TRBD1 or TRBD2 (7 bases each). The CDR3 spans 14 residues. Trimming stripped 3 bases from V and 5 bases from J, with 14 bases between. DNA for the CDR3: TGTGCCAGCAGTTTTCTTCCAGGGGGGGACGAGCAGTACTTC. It translates to CASSFLPGGDEQYF.